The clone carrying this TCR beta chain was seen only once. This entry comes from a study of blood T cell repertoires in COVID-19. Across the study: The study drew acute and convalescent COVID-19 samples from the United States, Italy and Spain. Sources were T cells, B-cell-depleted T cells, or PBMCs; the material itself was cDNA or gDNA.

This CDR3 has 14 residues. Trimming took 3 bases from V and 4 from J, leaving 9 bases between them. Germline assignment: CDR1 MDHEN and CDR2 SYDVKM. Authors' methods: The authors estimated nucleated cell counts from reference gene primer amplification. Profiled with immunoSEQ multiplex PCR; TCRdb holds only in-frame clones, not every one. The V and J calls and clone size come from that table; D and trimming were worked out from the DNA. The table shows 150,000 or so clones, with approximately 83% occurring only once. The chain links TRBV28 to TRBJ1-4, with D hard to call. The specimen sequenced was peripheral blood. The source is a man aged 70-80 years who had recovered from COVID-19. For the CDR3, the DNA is TGTGCCAGCAGTTTGAACAGCTTTAATGAAAAACTGTTTTTT. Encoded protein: CASSLNSFNEKLFF.